The rows below give T cell receptor beta chains drawn from one sample of a study of cytomegalovirus exposure and HLA in healthy donors. The protocol was immunoSEQ multiplex PCR, while the TCRdb copy is restricted to in-frame clones and leaves out a portion. The sample yields 150,000 to 200,000 clones, roughly 74% seen once. The specimen was PBMCs. The receptors come from a male donor in good health and CMV-seronegative. Both conserved end residues are part of each CDR3. The D gene is left open where the match is weak. Clone size is shown for a subset of rows, as once, few, many or a class of expanded clone.

TRBD1,13,TRBJ1-2,TRBV2,.,TGTGCCAGCAGTTCGGGGACAGTCTATGGCTACACCTTC,CASSSGTVYGYTF
TRBD2,13,TRBJ2-3,TRBV19,.,TGTGCCAGTAGTGTCCGGGAGGGAGATACGCAGTATTTT,CASSVREGDTQYF
TRBD1,15,TRBJ2-7,TRBV10-3,.,TGTGCCATCAGTGAGTCTGGACAGGGATACTACGAGCAGTACTTC,CAISESGQGYYEQYF
.,14,TRBJ1-2,TRBV19,.,TGTGCCAGTAGATGGGAGGGTGTCGGGTATGGCTACACCTTC,CASRWEGVGYGYTF
.,16,TRBJ2-2,TRBV7-9,.,TGTGCCAGCAGCTTAGTGTGGAGTTCGAACACCGGGGAGCTGTTTTTT,CASSLVWSSNTGELFF
.,15,TRBJ2-4,TRBV5-1,once,TGCGCCAGCAGCTTGGACCCCCTGCCGGAAAACATTCAGTACTTC,CASSLDPLPENIQYF
.,14,TRBJ1-1,TRBV27,.,TGTGCCGCCGGGACAACTCCAGGGTTCACTGAAGCTTTCTTT,CAAGTTPGFTEAFF
.,15,TRBJ1-5,TRBV6-1,.,TGTGCCAGCAGTCAAGGCGGGGTTGGCAATCAGCCCCAGCATTTT,CASSQGGVGNQPQHF
.,14,TRBJ1-1,TRBV27,.,TGTGCCAGCAGATCTCAGGGGCGGAGGACTGAAGCTTTCTTT,CASRSQGRRTEAFF
.,16,TRBJ1-4,TRBV9,.,TGTGCCAGCAGCGTAGGGCGGGACGGGGGTGCTAAAAAACTGTTTTTT,CASSVGRDGGAKKLFF
TRBD2,14,TRBJ2-3,TRBV5-4,.,TGTGCCAGCAGCTCCGGGACTAGGACAGATACGCAGTATTTT,CASSSGTRTDTQYF
TRBD1,13,TRBJ1-5,TRBV6-4,.,TGTGCCAGCAGTGCAGGGGGAAATCAGCCCCAGCATTTT,CASSAGGNQPQHF
TRBD1,13,TRBJ1-5,TRBV11-2,.,TGTGCCAGCAGCGGACAGGTCGGACAGCCCCAGCATTTT,CASSGQVGQPQHF
.,15,TRBJ1-5,TRBV18,.,TGTGCCAGCTCACCCCTGGACAGAAGCAATCAGCCCCAGCATTTT,CASSPLDRSNQPQHF
TRBD1,16,TRBJ2-7,TRBV7-9,few,TGTGCCAGCAGCTTAAACCCGGGACAGGGGGCCTACGAGCAGTACTTC,CASSLNPGQGAYEQYF
TRBD1,15,TRBJ2-3,TRBV5-4,.,TGTGCCAGCAGCGCAGACAGGGGCCTCGCAGATACGCAGTATTTT,CASSADRGLADTQYF
.,13,TRBJ2-5,TRBV13,.,TGTGCCAGCAGCCCAGGGGGGCAAGAGACCCAGTACTTC,CASSPGGQETQYF
.,13,TRBJ1-4,TRBV27,few,TGTGCCAGCAGTTTGTTCAGGCAAGAAAAACTGTTTTTT,CASSLFRQEKLFF
TRBD1,18,TRBJ2-6,TRBV18,.,TGTGCCAGCTCACCACCGGGACAGGGGGACTCTGGGGCCAACGTCCTGACTTTC,CASSPPGQGDSGANVLTF
.,14,TRBJ2-2,TRBV19,.,TGTGCCAGTAGTAAAACCAGCGGAACCGGGGAGCTGTTTTTT,CASSKTSGTGELFF
.,13,TRBJ2-7,TRBV27,few,TGTGCCAGCAGTGTGCCAGGGACCTACGAGCAGTACTTC,CASSVPGTYEQYF
TRBD1,16,TRBJ2-3,TRBV7-3,.,TGTGCCAGCAGCTGGGGACAGCCTACCCGCACAGATACGCAGTATTTT,CASSWGQPTRTDTQYF